This note documents a single T cell receptor beta chain sequence. These data come from a study of blood T cell repertoires in COVID-19. Study at large: PBMCs, B-cell-depleted T cells, or T cells were the source of the cDNA or gDNA that made up the material.

Germline V gene data show CDR1 as SGHNT and CDR2 as YYREEE (reference sequence). This CDR3 region has 17 residues. V lost 0 bases and J 3 bases, leaving 15 bases between the germline ends. Method: immunoSEQ multiplex PCR; TCRdb's copy keeps in-frame clones and lacks some. The top ten clones hold roughly 0.87% of a sample with around 270,000 clones, approximately 85% of them seen once. The sequenced material came from peripheral blood. This clonotype originated in a human donor with COVID-19, enrolled during active disease. The donor label of this sample is uncertain. This chain joins TRBV5-4 and TRBJ1-4; tentatively, D is TRBD1 (6 bases). The chain's CDR3 is CASSLGGRGEANEKLFF. The CDR3 coding sequence is TGTGCCAGCAGCTTGGGGGGCAGGGGCGAAGCTAATGAAAAACTGTTTTTT.